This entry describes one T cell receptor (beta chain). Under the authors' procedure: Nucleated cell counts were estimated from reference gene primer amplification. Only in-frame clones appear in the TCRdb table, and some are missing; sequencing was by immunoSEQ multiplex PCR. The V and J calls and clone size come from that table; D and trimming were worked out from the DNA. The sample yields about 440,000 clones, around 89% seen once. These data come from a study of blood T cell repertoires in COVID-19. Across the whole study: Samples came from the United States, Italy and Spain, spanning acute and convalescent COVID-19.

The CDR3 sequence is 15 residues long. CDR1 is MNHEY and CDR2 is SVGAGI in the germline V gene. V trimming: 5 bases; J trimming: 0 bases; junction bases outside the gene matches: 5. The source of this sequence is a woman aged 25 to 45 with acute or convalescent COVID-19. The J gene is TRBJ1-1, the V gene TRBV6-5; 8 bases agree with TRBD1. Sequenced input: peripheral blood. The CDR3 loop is CASSRDRIMNTEAFF. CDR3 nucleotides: TGTGCCAGCAGTAGGGACAGGATCATGAACACTGAAGCTTTCTTT.